This TCR beta chain was sequenced during a study of cytomegalovirus exposure and HLA in healthy donors. On the study more broadly: Early release data held 80 million to 100 million unique TCRs from HLA-typed donors.

Primers for the PCR totalled 60 Vbeta and 13 Jbeta. TCRdb keeps only in-frame clones here, not all; method: immunoSEQ multiplex PCR. Of 100,000 to 150,000 clones in the sample, 75% to 85% are singletons; the top ten hold 2.5% to 3%. J lost 9 bases, V lost 5 bases, and 5 bases had no gene match. Germline V gives CDR1 MNHEY, CDR2 SMNVEV (reference sequence). The CDR3 extends over 12 amino acids. The source is a woman aged 18-29 years in good health and CMV-seropositive. Sequenced: PBMCs. The genes are TRBV27 and TRBJ2-7; 9 nucleotides align to TRBD1. This CDR3 reads CASSPPGQGQYF. The CDR3 nucleotides read TGTGCCAGCAGTCCCCCGGGACAGGGGCAGTACTTC.